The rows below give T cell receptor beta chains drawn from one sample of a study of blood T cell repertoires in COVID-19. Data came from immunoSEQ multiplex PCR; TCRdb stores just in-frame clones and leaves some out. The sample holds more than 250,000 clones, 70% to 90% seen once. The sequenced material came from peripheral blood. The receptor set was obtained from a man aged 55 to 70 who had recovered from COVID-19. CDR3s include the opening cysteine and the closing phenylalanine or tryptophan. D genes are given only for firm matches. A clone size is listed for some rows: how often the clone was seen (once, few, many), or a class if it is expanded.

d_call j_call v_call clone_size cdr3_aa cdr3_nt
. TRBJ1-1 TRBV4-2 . CASSQDGEGFTEAFF TGTGCCAGCAGCCAAGATGGGGAGGGATTCACTGAAGCTTTCTTT
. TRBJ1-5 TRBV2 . CASSPQPSNQPQHF TGTGCCAGCAGTCCACAGCCAAGCAATCAGCCCCAGCATTTT
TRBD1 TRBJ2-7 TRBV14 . CASSQEGGYRGLGEQYF TGTGCCAGCAGCCAAGAGGGCGGTTACAGGGGGCTCGGAGAGCAGTACTTC
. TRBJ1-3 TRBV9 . CASLNGVAGENTIYF TGTGCCAGCTTGAATGGGGTGGCAGGGGAAAACACCATATATTTT
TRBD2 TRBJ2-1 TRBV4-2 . CASSQLGLAPDSSYNEQFF TGTGCCAGCAGCCAATTGGGACTAGCCCCTGATAGCTCCTACAATGAGCAGTTCTTC
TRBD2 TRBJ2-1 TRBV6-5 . CASSLAGSTYNEQFF TGTGCCAGCAGTTTAGCGGGCAGCACCTACAATGAGCAGTTCTTC
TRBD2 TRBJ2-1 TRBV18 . CASSPTSGGGLEQFF TGTGCCAGCTCACCCACTAGCGGGGGGGGTCTGGAGCAGTTCTTC
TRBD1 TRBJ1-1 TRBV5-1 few CASSSTGSINTEAFF TGCGCCAGCAGCTCGACAGGGTCTATCAACACTGAAGCTTTCTTT
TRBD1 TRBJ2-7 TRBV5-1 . CASSDGDRVYEQYF TGCGCCAGCAGCGATGGGGACAGGGTCTACGAGCAGTACTTC
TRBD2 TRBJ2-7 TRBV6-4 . CASSPSGRDYEQYF TGTGCCAGCAGCCCCAGCGGGAGAGACTACGAGCAGTACTTC
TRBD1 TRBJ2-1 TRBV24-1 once CATSVGGTGWNEQFF TGTGCCACCAGTGTTGGTGGGACAGGTTGGAATGAGCAGTTCTTC
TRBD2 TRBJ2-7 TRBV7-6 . CASSLEVGLAGAEQYF TGTGCCAGCAGCTTAGAGGTCGGACTAGCGGGAGCCGAGCAGTACTTC
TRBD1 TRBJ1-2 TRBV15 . CATSRGDRRSGYTF TGTGCCACCAGCAGAGGGGACAGGCGCAGTGGCTACACCTTC
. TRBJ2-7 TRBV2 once CASSLGGSSYEQYF TGTGCCAGCAGTCTAGGGGGATCCTCCTACGAGCAGTACTTC
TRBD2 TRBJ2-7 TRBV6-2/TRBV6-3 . CASSYRREVSEQYF TGTGCCAGCAGTTACAGGCGGGAGGTGAGCGAGCAGTACTTC
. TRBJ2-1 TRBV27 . CASSPAGSHEQFF TGTGCCAGCAGTCCCGCCGGGAGCCATGAGCAGTTCTTC
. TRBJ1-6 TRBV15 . CATSRRAGGNSYNSPLHF TGTGCCACCAGCAGAAGGGCAGGCGGGAACTCCTATAATTCACCCCTCCACTTT
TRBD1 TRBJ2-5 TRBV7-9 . CASSTATGGMETQYF TGTGCCAGCAGCACGGCGACAGGGGGGATGGAGACCCAGTACTTC
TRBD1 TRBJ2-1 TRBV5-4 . CASSFDRASYNEQFF TGTGCCAGCAGCTTTGACAGGGCCTCCTACAATGAGCAGTTCTTC
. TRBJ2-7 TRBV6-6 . CASRIQDYEQYF TGTGCCAGCAGAATTCAGGACTACGAGCAGTACTTC
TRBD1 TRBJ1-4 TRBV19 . CASSRPGQQNEKLFF TGTGCCAGTAGTAGACCGGGACAGCAAAATGAAAAACTGTTTTTT
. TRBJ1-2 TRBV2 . CASSEGRSRSNYGYTF TGTGCCAGCAGTGAAGGACGGAGCAGATCGAACTATGGCTACACCTTC
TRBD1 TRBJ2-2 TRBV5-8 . CASSRNRGLAGELFF TGTGCCAGCAGCCGGAACAGGGGGTTGGCCGGGGAGCTGTTTTTT
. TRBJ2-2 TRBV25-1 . CASSEYQLTGELFF TGTGCCAGCAGTGAATATCAACTCACCGGGGAGCTGTTTTTT
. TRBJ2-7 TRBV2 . CASSDLFGSSSYEQYF TGTGCCAGCAGTGACCTCTTCGGTTCGAGCTCCTACGAGCAGTACTTC
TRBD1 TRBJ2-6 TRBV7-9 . CASSTPGTGTAGANVLTF TGTGCCAGCAGCACTCCCGGGACAGGGACGGCTGGGGCCAACGTCCTGACTTTC
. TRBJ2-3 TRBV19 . CASKPRASTDTQYF TGTGCCAGTAAGCCCAGGGCAAGCACAGATACGCAGTATTTT
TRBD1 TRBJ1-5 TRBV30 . CAWGGTGINQPQHF TGTGCCTGGGGGGGGACAGGAATAAATCAGCCCCAGCATTTT
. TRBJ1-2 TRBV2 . CASTSRALVYGYTF TGTGCCAGCACCTCCAGGGCTCTCGTCTATGGCTACACCTTC
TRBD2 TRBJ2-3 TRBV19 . CASSVSGRETDTQYF TGTGCCAGTAGTGTCAGCGGGAGGGAGACAGATACGCAGTATTTT
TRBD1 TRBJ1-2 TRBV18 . CASSPGAGGKDGYTF TGTGCCAGCTCACCAGGCGCAGGGGGCAAAGATGGCTACACCTTC
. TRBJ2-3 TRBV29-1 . CSVELLRGTDTQYF TGCAGCGTTGAATTGCTCAGGGGCACAGATACGCAGTATTTT
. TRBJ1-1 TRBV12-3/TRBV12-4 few CASSFRSEAFF TGTGCCAGCAGTTTTCGTAGTGAAGCTTTCTTT
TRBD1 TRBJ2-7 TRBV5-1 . CASSLGQGFVDEQYF TGCGCCAGCAGCCTCGGACAGGGCTTTGTGGACGAGCAGTACTTC
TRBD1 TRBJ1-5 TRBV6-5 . CASSSTGGNNQPQHF TGTGCCAGCAGTTCTACAGGGGGGAACAATCAGCCCCAGCATTTT
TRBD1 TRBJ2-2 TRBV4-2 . CASSHPGQGPTGELFF TGTGCCAGCAGCCACCCGGGACAGGGGCCGACCGGGGAGCTGTTTTTT
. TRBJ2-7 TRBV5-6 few CASSLGAGTYEQYF TGTGCCAGCAGCTTGGGTGCAGGGACCTACGAGCAGTACTTC
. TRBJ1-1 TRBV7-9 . CASSLQVNTEAFF TGTGCCAGCAGCTTACAGGTGAACACTGAAGCTTTCTTT